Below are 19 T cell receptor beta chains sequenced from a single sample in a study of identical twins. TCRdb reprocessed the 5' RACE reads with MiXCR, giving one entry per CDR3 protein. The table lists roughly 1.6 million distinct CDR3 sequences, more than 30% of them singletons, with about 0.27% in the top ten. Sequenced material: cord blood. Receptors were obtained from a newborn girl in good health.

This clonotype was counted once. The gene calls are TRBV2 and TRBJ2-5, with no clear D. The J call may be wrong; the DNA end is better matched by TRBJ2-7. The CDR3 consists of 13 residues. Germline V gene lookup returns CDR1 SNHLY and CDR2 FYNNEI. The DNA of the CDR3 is TGTGCCAGCAGTGTCAGGAAAATCTACGAGCAGTACTTC. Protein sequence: CASSVRKIYEQYF.

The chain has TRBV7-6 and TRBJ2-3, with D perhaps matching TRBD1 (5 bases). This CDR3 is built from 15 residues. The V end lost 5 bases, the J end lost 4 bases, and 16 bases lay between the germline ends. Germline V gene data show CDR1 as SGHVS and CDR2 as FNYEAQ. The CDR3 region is CASSPRTLRADTQYF. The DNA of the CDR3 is TGTGCCAGCAGCCCTAGGACCCTCAGGGCAGATACGCAGTATTTT.

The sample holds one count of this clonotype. The CDR3 protein is CASSPYTNTQYF. The CDR3 bases are TGTGCCAGCAGTCCGTACACTAATACGCAGTATTTT. This chain links TRBV27 with TRBJ2-3; no clear D. Germline CDR1 and CDR2: MNHEY and SMNVEV (reference sequence). V was cut by 5 bases and J by 7 bases, with 10 bases left in between. This CDR3 is 12 amino acids long.

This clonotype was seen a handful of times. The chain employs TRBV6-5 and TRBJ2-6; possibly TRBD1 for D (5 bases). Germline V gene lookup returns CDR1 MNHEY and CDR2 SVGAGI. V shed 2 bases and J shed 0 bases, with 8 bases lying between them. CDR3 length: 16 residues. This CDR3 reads CASSYRQRSGANVLTF. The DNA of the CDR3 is TGTGCCAGCAGTTACCGACAGCGCTCTGGGGCCAACGTCCTGACTTTC.

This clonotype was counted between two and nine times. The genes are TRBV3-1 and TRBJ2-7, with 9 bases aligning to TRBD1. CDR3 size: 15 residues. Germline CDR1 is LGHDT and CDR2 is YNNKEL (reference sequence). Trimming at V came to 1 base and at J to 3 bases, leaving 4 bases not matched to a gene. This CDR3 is CASSQGTGVVYEQYF. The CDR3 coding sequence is TGTGCCAGCAGCCAAGGGACAGGGGTTGTCTACGAGCAGTACTTC.

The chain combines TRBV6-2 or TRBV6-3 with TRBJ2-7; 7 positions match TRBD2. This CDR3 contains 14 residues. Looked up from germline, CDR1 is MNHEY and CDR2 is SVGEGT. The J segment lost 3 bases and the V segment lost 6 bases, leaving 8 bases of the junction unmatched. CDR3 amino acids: CASRRERGIYEQYF. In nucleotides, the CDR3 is TGTGCCAGCAGAAGAGAGCGGGGAATCTACGAGCAGTACTTC.

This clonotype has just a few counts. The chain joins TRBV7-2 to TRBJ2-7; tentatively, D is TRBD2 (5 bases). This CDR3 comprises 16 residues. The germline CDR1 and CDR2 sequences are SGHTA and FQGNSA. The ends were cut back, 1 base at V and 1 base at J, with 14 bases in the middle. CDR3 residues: CASSLGHGGLSYEQYF. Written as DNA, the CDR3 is TGTGCCAGCAGCTTAGGACATGGAGGCCTTTCCTACGAGCAGTACTTC.

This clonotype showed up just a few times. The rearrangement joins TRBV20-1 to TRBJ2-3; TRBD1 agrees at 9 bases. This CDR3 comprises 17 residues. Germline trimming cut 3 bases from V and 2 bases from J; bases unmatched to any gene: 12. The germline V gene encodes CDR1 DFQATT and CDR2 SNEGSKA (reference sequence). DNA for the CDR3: TGCAGTGCTAGGGAGTTCCCGGGACAGGGAACCACAGATACGCAGTATTTT. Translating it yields CSAREFPGQGTTDTQYF.

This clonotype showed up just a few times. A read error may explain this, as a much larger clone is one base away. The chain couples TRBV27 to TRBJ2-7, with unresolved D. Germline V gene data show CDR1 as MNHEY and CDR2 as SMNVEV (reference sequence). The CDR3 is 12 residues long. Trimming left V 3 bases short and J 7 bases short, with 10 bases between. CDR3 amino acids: CASSFPDNEQYF. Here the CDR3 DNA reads TGTGCCAGCAGTTTTCCCGACAATGAGCAGTACTTC.

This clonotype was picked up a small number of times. The DNA for the CDR3 is TGTGCCATCAGTGTGAGCGGGCCAAGCACAGATACGCAGTATTTT. Amino acid sequence: CAISVSGPSTDTQYF. The V gene is TRBV10-3, the J gene TRBJ2-3; D is perhaps TRBD2 (6 bases). V was clipped by 4 bases and J by 0 bases, with 11 bases between them. The CDR3 contains 15 residues. CDR1 is ENHRY, CDR2 SYGVKD, per germline.

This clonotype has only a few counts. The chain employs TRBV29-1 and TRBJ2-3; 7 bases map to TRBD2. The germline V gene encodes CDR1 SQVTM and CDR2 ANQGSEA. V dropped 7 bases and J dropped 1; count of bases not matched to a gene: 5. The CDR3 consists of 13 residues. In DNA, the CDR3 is TGCAGCGCCAAGAGCGGGGGCACAGATACGCAGTATTTT. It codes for CSAKSGGTDTQYF.

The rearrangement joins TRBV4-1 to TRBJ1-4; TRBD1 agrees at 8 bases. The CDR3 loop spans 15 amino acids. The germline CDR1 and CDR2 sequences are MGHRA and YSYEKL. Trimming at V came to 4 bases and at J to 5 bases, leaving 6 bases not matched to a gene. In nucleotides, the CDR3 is TGCGCCAGCAGCCGTGCGGGACAGGAAAATGAAAAACTGTTTTTT. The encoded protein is CASSRAGQENEKLFF.

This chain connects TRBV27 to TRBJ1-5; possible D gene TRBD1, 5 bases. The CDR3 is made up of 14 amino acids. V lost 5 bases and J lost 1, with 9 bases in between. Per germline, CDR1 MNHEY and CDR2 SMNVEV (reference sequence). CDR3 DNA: TGTGCCAGCAGTGAGGGACTCAGCAATCAGCCCCAGCATTTT. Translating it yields CASSEGLSNQPQHF.

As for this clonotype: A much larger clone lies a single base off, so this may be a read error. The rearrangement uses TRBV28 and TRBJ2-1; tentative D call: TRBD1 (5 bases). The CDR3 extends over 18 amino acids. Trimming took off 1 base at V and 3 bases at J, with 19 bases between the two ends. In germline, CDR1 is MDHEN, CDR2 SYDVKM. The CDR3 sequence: CASSLSHGAFSFYNEQFF. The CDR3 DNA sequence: TGTGCCAGCAGTTTATCCCATGGGGCCTTCAGCTTCTACAATGAGCAGTTCTTC. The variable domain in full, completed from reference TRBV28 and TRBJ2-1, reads DVKVTQSSRYLVKRTGEKVFLECVQDMDHENMFWYRQDPGLGLRLIYFSYDVKMKEKGDIPEGYSVSREKKERFSLILESASTNQTSMYLCASSLSHGAFSFYNEQFFGPGTRLTVL.

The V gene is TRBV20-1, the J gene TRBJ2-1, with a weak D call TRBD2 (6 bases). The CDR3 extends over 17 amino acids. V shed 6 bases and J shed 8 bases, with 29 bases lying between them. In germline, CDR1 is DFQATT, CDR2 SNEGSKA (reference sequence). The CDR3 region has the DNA TGCAGTGCCCCGAAAAGACTAGTTTTACTTTCTAAGCATGAGCAGTTCTTC. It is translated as CSAPKRLVLLSKHEQFF.

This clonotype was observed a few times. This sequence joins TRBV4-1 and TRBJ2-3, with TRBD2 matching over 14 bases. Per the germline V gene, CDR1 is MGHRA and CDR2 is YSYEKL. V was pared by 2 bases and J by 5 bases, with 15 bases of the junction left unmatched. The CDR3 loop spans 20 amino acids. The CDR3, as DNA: TGCGCCAGCAGCCAACATCGACTAGCGGGAGGGCCCCGAGCGAAAGATACGCAGTATTTT. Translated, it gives CASSQHRLAGGPRAKDTQYF.

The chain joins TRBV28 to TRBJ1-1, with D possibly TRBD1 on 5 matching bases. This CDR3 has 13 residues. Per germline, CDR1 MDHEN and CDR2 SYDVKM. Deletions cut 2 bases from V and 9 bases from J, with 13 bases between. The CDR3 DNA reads TGTGCCAGCAGTTTAGGGGCAGGGCTAAAAGCTTTCTTT. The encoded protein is CASSLGAGLKAFF.

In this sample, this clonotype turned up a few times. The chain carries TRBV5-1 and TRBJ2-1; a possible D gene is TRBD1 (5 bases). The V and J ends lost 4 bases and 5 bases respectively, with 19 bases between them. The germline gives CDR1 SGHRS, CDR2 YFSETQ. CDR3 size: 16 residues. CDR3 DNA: TGCGCCAGCAGCCCATTGGTCTTGGGGCACCACAATGAGCAGTTCTTC. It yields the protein CASSPLVLGHHNEQFF. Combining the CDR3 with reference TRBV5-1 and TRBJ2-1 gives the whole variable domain KAGVTQTPRYLIKTRGQQVTLSCSPISGHRSVSWYQQTPGQGLQFLFEYFSETQRNKGNFPGRFSGRQFSNSRSEMNVSTLELGDSALYLCASSPLVLGHHNEQFFGPGTRLTVL.

For the CDR3, the DNA is TGTGCCAGCAGTGGCCCAGGGGGAATCTATGGCTACACCTTC. This encodes CASSGPGGIYGYTF. The rearrangement uses TRBV25-1 and TRBJ1-2, with 7 bases aligning to TRBD1. CDR3 length: 14 amino acids. The V and J ends lost 4 bases and 4 bases, in that order; junction bases with no gene match: 6. CDR1 and CDR2 (germline): MGHDK, SYGVNS.